This TCR beta chain derives from a study of a mutant IDH1 vaccine in newly diagnosed glioma. CDR1 and CDR2 (germline): SGHDT, YYEEEE. This CDR3 is 13 amino acids long. V was clipped by 2 bases and J by 9 bases, with 14 bases between them. Overall study results and limits: Among patients, around 93% showed immune responses induced by the vaccine. Pseudoprogression showed no apparent link to changes in top peripheral T cell clonotypes.

The table came from immunoSEQ multiplex PCR; TCRdb's copy has only in-frame clones and leaves some out. The sample lists some 21,000 clones; around 82% were seen once. Time point indicated: week 47, end of study. A 20-mer mutant IDH1 peptide at 300 ug was injected subcutaneously with topical imiquimod. The vaccination schedule gave patients eight doses in weeks 1, 3, 5, 7, 11, 15, 19 and 23. Comment on this clone: No antigen is known for it.

The sequence was collected from a man aged 35-49 years with glioma. The chain combines TRBV5-6 with TRBJ2-5; D not resolved. The material sequenced was PBMCs, taken from a glioma patient whose treatment included an IDH1 peptide vaccine. The CDR3 region is CASSFVGSGAQYF. CDR3 bases: TGTGCCAGCAGCTTTGTGGGGTCTGGGGCCCAGTACTTC.